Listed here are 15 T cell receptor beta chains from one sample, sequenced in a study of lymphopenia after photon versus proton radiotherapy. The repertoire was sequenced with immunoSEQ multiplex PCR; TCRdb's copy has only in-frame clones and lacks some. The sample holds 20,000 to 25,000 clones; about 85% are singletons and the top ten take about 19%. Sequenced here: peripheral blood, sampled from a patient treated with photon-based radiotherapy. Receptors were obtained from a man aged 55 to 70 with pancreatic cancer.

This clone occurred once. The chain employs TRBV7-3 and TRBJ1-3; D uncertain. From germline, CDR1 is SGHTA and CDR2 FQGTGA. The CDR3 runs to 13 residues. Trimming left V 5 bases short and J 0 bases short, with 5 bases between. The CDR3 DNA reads TGTGCCAGCAGCACCAGCTCTGGAAACACCATATATTTT. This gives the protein CASSTSSGNTIYF.

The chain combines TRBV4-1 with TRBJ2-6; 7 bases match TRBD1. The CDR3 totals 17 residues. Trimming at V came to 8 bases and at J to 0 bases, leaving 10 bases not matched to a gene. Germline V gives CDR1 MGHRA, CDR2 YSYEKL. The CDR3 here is CASDRESSTSGANVLTF. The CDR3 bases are TGCGCCAGCGACAGGGAGAGCTCTACCTCTGGGGCCAACGTCCTGACTTTC.

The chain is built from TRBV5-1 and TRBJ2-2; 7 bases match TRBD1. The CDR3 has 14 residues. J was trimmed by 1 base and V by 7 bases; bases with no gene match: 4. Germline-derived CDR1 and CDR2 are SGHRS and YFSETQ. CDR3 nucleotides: TGCGCCAGCTCCGGGACAGTGAACACCGGGGAGCTGTTTTTT. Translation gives CASSGTVNTGELFF.

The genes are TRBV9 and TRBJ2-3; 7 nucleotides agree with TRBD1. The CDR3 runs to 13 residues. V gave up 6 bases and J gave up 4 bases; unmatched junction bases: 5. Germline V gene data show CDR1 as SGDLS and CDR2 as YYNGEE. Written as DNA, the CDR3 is TGTGCCAGCAAGTCCCAGGGGGCAGATACGCAGTATTTT. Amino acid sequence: CASKSQGADTQYF.

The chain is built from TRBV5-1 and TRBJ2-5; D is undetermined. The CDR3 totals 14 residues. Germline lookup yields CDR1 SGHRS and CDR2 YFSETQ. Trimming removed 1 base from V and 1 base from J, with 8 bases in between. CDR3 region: CASSLFALQETQYF. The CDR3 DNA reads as TGCGCCAGCAGCTTGTTTGCACTCCAAGAGACCCAGTACTTC.

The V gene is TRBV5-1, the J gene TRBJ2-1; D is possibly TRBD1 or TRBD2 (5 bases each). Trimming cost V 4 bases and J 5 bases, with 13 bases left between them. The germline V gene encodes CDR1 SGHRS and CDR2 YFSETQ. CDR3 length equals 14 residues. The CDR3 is CASSKGTSDNEQFF. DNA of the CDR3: TGCGCCAGCAGCAAAGGGACGTCCGACAATGAGCAGTTCTTC.

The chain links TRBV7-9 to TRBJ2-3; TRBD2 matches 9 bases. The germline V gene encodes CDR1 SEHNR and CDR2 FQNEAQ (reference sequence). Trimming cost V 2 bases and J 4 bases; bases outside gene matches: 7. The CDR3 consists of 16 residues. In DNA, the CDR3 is TGTGCCAGCAGCTTATATGCTAGCGGGGCCTCAGATACGCAGTATTTT. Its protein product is CASSLYASGASDTQYF.

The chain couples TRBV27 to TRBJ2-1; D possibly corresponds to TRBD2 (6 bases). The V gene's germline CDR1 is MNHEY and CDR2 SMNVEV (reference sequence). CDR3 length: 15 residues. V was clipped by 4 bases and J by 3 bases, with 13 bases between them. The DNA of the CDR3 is TGTGCCAGCAGTTCAGCACTAGCTGGCTACAATGAGCAGTTCTTC. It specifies CASSSALAGYNEQFF.

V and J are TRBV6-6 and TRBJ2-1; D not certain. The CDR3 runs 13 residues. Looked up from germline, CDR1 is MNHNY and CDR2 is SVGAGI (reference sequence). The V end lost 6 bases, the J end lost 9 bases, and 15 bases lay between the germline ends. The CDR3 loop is CASSSSDSGEQFF. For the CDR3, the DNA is TGTGCCAGCAGCTCGAGTGACTCGGGTGAGCAGTTCTTC.

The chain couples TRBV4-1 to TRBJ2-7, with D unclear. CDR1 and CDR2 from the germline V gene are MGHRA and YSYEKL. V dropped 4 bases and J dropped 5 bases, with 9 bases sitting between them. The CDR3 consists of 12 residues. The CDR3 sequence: CASSLGANEQYF. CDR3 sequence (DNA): TGCGCCAGCAGCCTTGGAGCAAACGAGCAGTACTTC.

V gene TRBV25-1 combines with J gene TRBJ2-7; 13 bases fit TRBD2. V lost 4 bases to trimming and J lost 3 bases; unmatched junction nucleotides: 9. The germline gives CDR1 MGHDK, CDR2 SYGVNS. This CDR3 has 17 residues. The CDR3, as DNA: TGTGCCAGCAGTGCCACTAGCGGGGGGGCCTTAAACTACGAGCAGTACTTC. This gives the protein CASSATSGGALNYEQYF.

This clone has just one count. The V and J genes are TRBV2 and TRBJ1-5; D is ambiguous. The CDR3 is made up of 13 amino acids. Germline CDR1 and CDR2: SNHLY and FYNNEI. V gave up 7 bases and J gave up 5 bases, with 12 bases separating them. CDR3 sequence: CASNIGGDQPQHF. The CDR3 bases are TGTGCCAGCAATATAGGCGGAGATCAGCCCCAGCATTTT.

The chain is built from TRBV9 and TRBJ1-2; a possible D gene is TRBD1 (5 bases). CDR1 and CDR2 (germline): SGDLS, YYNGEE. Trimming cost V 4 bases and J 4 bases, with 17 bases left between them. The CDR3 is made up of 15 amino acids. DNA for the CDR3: TGTGCCAGCAGCTCACCGGGGGGAGTTCGCTATGGCTACACCTTC. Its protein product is CASSSPGGVRYGYTF.

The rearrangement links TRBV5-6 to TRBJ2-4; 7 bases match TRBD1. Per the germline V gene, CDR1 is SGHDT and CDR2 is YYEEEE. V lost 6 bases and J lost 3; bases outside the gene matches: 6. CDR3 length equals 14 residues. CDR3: CASTFTGVKNIQYF. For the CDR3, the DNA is TGTGCCAGCACCTTTACAGGGGTCAAAAACATTCAGTACTTC. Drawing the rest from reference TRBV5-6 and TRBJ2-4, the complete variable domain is DAGVTQSPTHLIKTRGQQVTLRCSPKSGHDTVSWYQQALGQGPQFIFQYYEEEERQRGNFPDRFSGHQFPNYSSELNVNALLLGDSALYLCASTFTGVKNIQYFGAGTRLSVL.

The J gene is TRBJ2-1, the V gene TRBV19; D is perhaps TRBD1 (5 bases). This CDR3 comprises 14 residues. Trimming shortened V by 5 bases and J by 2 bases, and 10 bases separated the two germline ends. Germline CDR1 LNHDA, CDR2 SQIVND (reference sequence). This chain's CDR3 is CASSHETAYNEQFF. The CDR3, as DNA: TGTGCCAGTAGTCACGAGACAGCCTACAATGAGCAGTTCTTC.